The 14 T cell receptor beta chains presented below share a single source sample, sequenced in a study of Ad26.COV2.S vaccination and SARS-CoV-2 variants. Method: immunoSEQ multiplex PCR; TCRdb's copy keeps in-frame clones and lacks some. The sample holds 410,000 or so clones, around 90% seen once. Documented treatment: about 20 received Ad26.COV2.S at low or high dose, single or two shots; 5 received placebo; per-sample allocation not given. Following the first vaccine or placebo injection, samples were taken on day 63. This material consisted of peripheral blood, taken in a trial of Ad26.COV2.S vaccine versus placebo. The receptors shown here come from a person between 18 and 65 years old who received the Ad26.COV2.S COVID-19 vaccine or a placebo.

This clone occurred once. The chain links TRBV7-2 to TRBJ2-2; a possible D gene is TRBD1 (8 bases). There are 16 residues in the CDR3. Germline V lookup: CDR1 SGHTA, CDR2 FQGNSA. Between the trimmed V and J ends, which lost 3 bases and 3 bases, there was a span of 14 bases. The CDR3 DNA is TGTGCCAGCAGCTTGAGGACAGGGAGGGACACCGGGGAGCTGTTTTTT. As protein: CASSLRTGRDTGELFF.

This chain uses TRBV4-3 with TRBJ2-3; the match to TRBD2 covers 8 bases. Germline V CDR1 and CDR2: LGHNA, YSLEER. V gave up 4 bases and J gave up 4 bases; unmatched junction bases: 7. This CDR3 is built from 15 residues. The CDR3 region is CASSRLTGGADTQYF. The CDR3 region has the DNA TGCGCCAGCAGCCGACTAACGGGAGGGGCAGATACGCAGTATTTT.

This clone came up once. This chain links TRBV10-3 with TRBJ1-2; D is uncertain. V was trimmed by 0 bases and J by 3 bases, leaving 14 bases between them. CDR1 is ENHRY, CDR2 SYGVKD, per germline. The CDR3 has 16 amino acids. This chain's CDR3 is CAISESVSGGYYGYTF. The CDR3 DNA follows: TGTGCCATCAGTGAGTCCGTGTCGGGTGGGTACTATGGCTACACCTTC.

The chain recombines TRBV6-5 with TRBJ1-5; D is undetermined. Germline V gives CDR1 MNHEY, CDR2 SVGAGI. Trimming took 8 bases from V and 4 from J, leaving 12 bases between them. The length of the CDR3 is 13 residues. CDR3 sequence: CASLLQRNQPQHF. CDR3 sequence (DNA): TGTGCCAGCCTCTTGCAGCGGAATCAGCCCCAGCATTTT.

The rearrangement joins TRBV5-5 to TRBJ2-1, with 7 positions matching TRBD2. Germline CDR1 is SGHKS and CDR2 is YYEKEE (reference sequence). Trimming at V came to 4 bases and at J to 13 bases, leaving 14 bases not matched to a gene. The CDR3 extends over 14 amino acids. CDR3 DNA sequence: TGTGCCAGCAGCGAGATCTTTTGGGAGGGCCTACAGTTCTTC. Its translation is CASSEIFWEGLQFF. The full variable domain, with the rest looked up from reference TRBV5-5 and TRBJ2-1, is DAGVTQSPTHLIKTRGQQVTLRCSPISGHKSVSWYQQVLGQGPQFIFQYYEKEERGRGNFPDRFSARQFPNYSSELNVNALLLGDSALYLCASSEIFWEGLQFFGPGTRLTVL.

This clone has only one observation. The CDR3 nucleotides are TGTGCCAGCAGTTCCGGGACTTTCCAAGAGACCCAGTACTTC. This sequence encodes CASSSGTFQETQYF. The chain is built from TRBV28 and TRBJ2-5, with D perhaps matching TRBD2 (6 bases). Germline V gene lookup returns CDR1 MDHEN and CDR2 SYDVKM. V lost 4 bases and J 1 base, leaving 10 bases between the germline ends. This CDR3 has 14 amino acids.

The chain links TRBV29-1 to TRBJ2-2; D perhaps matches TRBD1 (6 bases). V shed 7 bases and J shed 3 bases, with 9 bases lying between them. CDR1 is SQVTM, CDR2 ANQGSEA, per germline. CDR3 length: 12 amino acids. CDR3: CSGSGDTGELFF. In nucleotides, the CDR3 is TGCAGCGGCTCAGGGGACACCGGGGAGCTGTTTTTT.

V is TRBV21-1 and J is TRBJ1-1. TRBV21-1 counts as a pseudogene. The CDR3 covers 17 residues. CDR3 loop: CASSKVGPGPMNTEAFF. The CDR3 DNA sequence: TGTGCCAGCAGCAAAGTAGGGCCGGGACCCATGAACACTGAAGCTTTCTTT.

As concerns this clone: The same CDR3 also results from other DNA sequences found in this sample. The CDR3, as DNA: TGTGCCAGCAGCGGTGGACACTCCTACGAGCAGTACTTC. It translates to CASSGGHSYEQYF. The V gene is TRBV7-9, the J gene TRBJ2-7; weak D call: TRBD1 (5 bases). From germline, CDR1 is SEHNR and CDR2 FQNEAQ (reference sequence). The germline V and J ends were trimmed by 5 bases and 0 bases, with 8 bases remaining between them. The CDR3 runs 13 residues.

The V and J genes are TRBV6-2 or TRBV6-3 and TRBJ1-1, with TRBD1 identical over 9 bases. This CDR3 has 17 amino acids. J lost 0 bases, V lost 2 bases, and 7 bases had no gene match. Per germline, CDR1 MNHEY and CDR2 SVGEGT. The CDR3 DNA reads TGTGCCAGCAGTTACGGGACAGGGAAGAACATGAACACTGAAGCTTTCTTT. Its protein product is CASSYGTGKNMNTEAFF.

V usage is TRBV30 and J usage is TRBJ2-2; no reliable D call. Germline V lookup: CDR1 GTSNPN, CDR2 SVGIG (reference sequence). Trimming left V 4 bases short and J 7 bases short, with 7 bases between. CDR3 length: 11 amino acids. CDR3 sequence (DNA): TGTGCCTGGACACTCGGCGGGGAGCTGTTTTTT. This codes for CAWTLGGELFF.

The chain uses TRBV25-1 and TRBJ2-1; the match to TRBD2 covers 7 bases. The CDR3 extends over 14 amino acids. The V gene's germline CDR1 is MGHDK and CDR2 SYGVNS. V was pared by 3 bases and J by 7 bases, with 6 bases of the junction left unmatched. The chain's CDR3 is CASSEGGTLNEQFF. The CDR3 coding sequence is TGTGCCAGCAGTGAGGGAGGGACCCTTAATGAGCAGTTCTTC.

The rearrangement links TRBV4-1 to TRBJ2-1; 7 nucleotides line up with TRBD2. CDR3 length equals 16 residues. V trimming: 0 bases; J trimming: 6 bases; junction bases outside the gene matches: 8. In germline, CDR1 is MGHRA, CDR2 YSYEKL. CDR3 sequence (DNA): TGCGCCAGCAGCCAAGAAAGGTGGGCGGGAGCCAATGAGCAGTTCTTC. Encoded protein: CASSQERWAGANEQFF.

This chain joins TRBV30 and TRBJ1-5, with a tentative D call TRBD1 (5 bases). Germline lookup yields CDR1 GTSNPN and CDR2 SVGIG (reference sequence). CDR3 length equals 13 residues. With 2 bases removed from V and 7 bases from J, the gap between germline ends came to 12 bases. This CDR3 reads CAWSRDRVQPQHF. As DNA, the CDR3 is TGTGCCTGGAGTAGGGACCGGGTGCAGCCCCAGCATTTT. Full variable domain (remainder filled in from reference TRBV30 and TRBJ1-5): SQTIHQWPATLVQPVGSPLSLECTVEGTSNPNLYWYRQAAGRGLQLLFYSVGIGQISSEVPQNLSASRPQDRQFILSSKKLLLSDSGFYLCAWSRDRVQPQHFGDGTRLSIL.